This TCR beta chain was sequenced for a study of T cells in Graves' hyperthyroidism and ophthalmopathy. Amplification yielded TCR beta CDR3 regions, with RNA transcripts as the source. The study used the HTBI primer set for a first-round RT-PCR of the TCR CDR3. TCRdb passed the multiplex PCR reads through MiXCR, listing each CDR3 protein once. The sample has some 500,000 distinct CDR3 sequences; around 15% are singletons. After removal of 4 bases from V and 0 bases from J, the junction contained 9 bases not matched to a gene. Per germline, CDR1 SGHRS and CDR2 YFSETQ. The CDR3 has 18 amino acids. The sequence was obtained from a woman in her 30s with Graves' ophthalmopathy. The sample was blood. The genes are TRBV5-1 and TRBJ2-3; 12 nucleotides align to TRBD2. This CDR3 reads CASSELAGGARSTDTQYF. The CDR3 coding sequence is TGCGCCAGCAGCGAGCTAGCGGGAGGGGCCCGTAGCACAGATACGCAGTATTTT.